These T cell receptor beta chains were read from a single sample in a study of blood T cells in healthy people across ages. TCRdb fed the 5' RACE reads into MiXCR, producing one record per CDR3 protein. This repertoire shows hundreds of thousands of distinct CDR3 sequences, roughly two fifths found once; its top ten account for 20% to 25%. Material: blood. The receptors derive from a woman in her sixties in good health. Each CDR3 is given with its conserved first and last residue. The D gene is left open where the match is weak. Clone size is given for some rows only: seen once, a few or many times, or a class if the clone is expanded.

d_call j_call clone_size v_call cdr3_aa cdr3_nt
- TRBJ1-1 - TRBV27 CASSLKLHTEAFF TGTGCCAGCAGTTTAAAACTACACACTGAAGCTTTCTTT
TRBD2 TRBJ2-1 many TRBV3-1 CASSQDSGGYNEQFF TGTGCCAGCAGCCAAGATAGCGGGGGATACAATGAGCAGTTCTTC
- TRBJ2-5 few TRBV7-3 CASSLNGEKETQYF TGTGCCAGCAGCTTAAACGGCGAAAAGGAGACCCAGTACTTC
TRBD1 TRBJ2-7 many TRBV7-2 CASSWTGGEEYEQYF TGTGCCAGCAGCTGGACAGGGGGCGAAGAGTACGAGCAGTACTTC
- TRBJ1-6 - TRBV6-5 CASSLTTDSPLHF TGTGCCAGCTCCCTCACTACGGATTCACCCCTCCACTTT
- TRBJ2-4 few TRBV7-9 CASSLVPSAKNIQYF TGTGCCAGCAGCTTAGTACCGTCAGCCAAAAACATTCAGTACTTC
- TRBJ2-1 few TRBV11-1 CASSFKSFYNEQFF TGTGCCAGCAGCTTCAAATCTTTCTACAATGAGCAGTTCTTC
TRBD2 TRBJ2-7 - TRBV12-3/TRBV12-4 CASSPGTGSPGLAGGNYEQYF TGTGCCAGCAGCCCCGGGACAGGGTCACCGGGACTAGCGGGAGGGAACTACGAGCAGTACTTC
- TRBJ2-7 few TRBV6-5 CASTDSFYEQYF TGTGCCAGCACTGACTCTTTCTACGAGCAGTACTTC
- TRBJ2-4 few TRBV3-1 CASSQAGQQNIQYF TGTGCCAGCAGCCAGGCCGGACAGCAAAACATTCAGTACTTC
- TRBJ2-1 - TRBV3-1 CASSIRDPYNEQFF TGTGCCAGCTCTATAAGGGACCCCTACAATGAGCAGTTCTTC
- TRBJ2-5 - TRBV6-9 CASPTPLETQYF TGTGCCAGCCCCACCCCCTTGGAGACCCAGTACTTC
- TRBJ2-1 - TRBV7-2 CASTRQYEQFF TGTGCCAGCACCCGACAGTATGAGCAGTTCTTC
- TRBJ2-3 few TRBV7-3 CASSLSMGTDTQYF TGTGCCAGCAGCTTATCTATGGGGACAGATACGCAGTATTTT
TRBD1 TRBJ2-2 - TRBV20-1 CSALKPGGGELFF TGCAGTGCCCTTAAGCCAGGGGGCGGGGAGCTGTTTTTT
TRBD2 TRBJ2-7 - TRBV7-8 CASSLERGAYEQYF TGTGCCAGCAGCTTAGAGCGGGGGGCCTACGAGCAGTACTTC
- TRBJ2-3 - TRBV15 CATSRDQRTDTQYF TGTGCCACCAGCAGAGACCAACGCACAGATACGCAGTATTTT
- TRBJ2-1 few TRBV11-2 CASSSVQGYNEQFF TGTGCCAGCAGCTCCGTCCAGGGTTACAATGAGCAGTTCTTC
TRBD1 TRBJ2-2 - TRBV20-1 CSARGQVNTGELFF TGCAGTGCTAGGGGACAGGTGAACACCGGGGAGCTGTTTTTT
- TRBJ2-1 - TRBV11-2 CASSLDLTGDNEQFF TGTGCCAGCAGCTTAGATCTGACCGGGGACAATGAGCAGTTCTTC
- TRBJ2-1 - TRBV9 CASSVEPGSGETQFF TGTGCCAGCAGCGTAGAGCCGGGATCCGGGGAGACCCAGTTCTTC
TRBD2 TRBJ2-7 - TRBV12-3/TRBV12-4 CASRALAGNNEQYF TGTGCCAGCAGGGCACTAGCGGGGAACAATGAGCAGTACTTC
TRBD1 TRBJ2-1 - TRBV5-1 CASSTGQGVDAQFF TGCGCCAGCAGCACGGGACAGGGTGTCGATGCGCAGTTCTTC
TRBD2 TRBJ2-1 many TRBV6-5 CASRELAGGGEQFF TGTGCCAGCAGGGAACTAGCGGGAGGGGGTGAGCAGTTCTTC
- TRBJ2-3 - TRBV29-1 CSVGVYGSTDTQYF TGCAGCGTTGGGGTCTACGGTAGCACAGATACGCAGTATTTT
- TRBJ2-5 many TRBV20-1 CSVLGVQETQYF TGCAGTGTTTTAGGGGTTCAGGAGACCCAGTACTTC
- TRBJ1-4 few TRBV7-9 CASSQTGRNEKLFF TGTGCCAGCAGCCAAACAGGGAGGAATGAAAAACTGTTTTTT
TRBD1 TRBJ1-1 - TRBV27 CASSPPPGQGARGRMNTEAFF TGTGCCAGCAGTCCCCCCCCGGGACAGGGGGCGAGAGGAAGAATGAACACTGAAGCTTTCTTT
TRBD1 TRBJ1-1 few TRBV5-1 CASSEGQSNTEAFF TGCGCCAGCAGCGAGGGACAGTCAAACACTGAAGCTTTCTTT
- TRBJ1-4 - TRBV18 CASTTQGKAEKLFF TGTGCCAGCACTACCCAGGGAAAGGCCGAAAAACTGTTTTTT
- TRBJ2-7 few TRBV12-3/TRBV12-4 CASSPGQPKGHYEQYF TGTGCCAGCAGTCCGGGACAACCCAAAGGGCACTACGAGCAGTACTTC
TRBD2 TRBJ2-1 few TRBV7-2 CASSSEILAGEQFF TGTGCCAGCAGCTCCGAAATACTAGCGGGGGAGCAGTTCTTC
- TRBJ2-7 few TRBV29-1 CSVVVDLYEQYF TGCAGCGTGGTAGTAGACCTCTACGAGCAGTACTTC
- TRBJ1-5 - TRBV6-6 CASSYRSGRDQPQHF TGTGCCAGCAGTTACCGGTCCGGGCGCGATCAGCCCCAGCATTTT
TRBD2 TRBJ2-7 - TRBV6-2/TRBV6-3 CASSYWTSGKDERYF TGTGCCAGCAGTTACTGGACTAGCGGGAAGGATGAGCGGTACTTC
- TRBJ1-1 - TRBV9 CASSVVGGGTEAFF TGTGCCAGCAGCGTGGTCGGGGGTGGCACTGAAGCTTTCTTT
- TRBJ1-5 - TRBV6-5 CASSYLADQPQHF TGTGCCAGCAGTTACCTAGCGGATCAGCCCCAGCATTTT
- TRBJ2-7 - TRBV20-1 CSATGTQDGTYEQYF TGCAGTGCTACCGGGACCCAGGACGGAACCTACGAGCAGTACTTC
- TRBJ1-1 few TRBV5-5 CASSQPTANTEAFF TGTGCCAGCAGCCAACCAACAGCGAACACTGAAGCTTTCTTT
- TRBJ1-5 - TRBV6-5 CASSYNSNQPQHF TGTGCCAGCAGTTACAATAGCAATCAGCCCCAGCATTTT
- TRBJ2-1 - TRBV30 CAWSVTSYNEQFF TGTGCCTGGAGTGTGACCTCCTACAATGAGCAGTTCTTC
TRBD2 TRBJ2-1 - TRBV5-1 CASSYTSGGPNEQFF TGCGCCAGCAGCTATACTAGCGGGGGGCCCAATGAGCAGTTCTTC
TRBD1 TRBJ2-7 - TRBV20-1 CSARGPTGIKQYF TGCAGTGCTAGAGGCCCGACAGGGATCAAGCAGTACTTC
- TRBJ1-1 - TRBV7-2 CASNGGLNTEAFF TGTGCCAGCAACGGGGGCCTGAACACTGAAGCTTTCTTT
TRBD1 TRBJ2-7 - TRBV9 CASSVEPGGADEQYF TGTGCCAGCAGCGTAGAACCAGGGGGCGCGGACGAGCAGTACTTC
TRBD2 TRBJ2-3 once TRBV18 CASSPRGTSGNPDTQYF TGTGCCAGCTCACCACGCGGGACTAGCGGGAACCCAGATACGCAGTATTTT
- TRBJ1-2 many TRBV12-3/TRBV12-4 CASQVPGNYGYTF TGTGCCAGCCAGGTTCCAGGCAACTATGGCTACACCTTC
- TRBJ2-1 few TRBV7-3 CASSFGSPGVDEQFF TGTGCCAGCAGCTTTGGATCCCCTGGGGTAGATGAGCAGTTCTTC
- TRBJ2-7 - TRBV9 CASSVADISYEQYF TGTGCCAGCAGCGTAGCGGACATCTCCTACGAGCAGTACTTC
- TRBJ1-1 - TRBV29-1 CSVGGIRGNTEAFF TGCAGCGTGGGGGGGATCAGAGGGAACACTGAAGCTTTCTTT
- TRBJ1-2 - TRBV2 CASSEGRLFNYGYTF TGTGCCAGCAGTGAAGGGCGGCTGTTTAACTATGGCTACACCTTC